This entry lists 21 T cell receptor beta chains sequenced from one sample in a study of vaccination and CD4 T cells after COVID-19. The Oncomine TCR Beta short-read assay was applied to DNA of cultured CD4+ T cells. TCRdb itself ran the PCR reads through MiXCR, one entry per CDR3 protein. The repertoire holds about 23,000 distinct CDR3 sequences, approximately 48% seen once, with approximately 20% in the top ten. Treatment: roughly 10-day PBMC culture with coronavirus spike peptide pools or control peptides (ViraFEST assay). For these TCRs, the target antigens are not known. This specimen consisted of CD4+ T cells from blood, cultured in vitro, obtained before SARS-CoV-2 vaccination. Receptor source: a human donor who received a COVID-19 vaccine.

The V and J genes are TRBV20-1 and TRBJ2-5; 8 bases fit TRBD2. This CDR3 is 14 amino acids long. Germline CDR1 and CDR2: DFQATT and SNEGSKA (reference sequence). The junction had 6 bases not matched to a gene; V was cut back by 1 base and J by 5 bases. CDR3 DNA sequence: TGCAGTGCTAGAGGTCGGGGGGGCCTCGAGACCCAGTACTTC. Amino acid sequence: CSARGRGGLETQYF.

This chain uses TRBV20-1 with TRBJ2-2, with 9 bases that match TRBD1. The CDR3 has 15 residues. Trimming removed 0 bases from V and 7 bases from J; junction bases left unmatched: 6. Germline V lookup: CDR1 DFQATT, CDR2 SNEGSKA (reference sequence). The CDR3 loop is CSARDPLTGGGELFF. CDR3 DNA: TGCAGTGCTAGAGACCCGCTGACAGGGGGCGGGGAGCTGTTTTTT.

The V and J genes are TRBV20-1 and TRBJ2-7, with 13 bases identical to TRBD2. The germline gives CDR1 DFQATT, CDR2 SNEGSKA (reference sequence). Trimming at V came to 5 bases and at J to 5 bases, leaving 9 bases not matched to a gene. The CDR3 is 15 amino acids. The CDR3 DNA is TGCAGTGCTTCCGATACTAGCGGGGGGGCCCACGAGCAGTACTTC. Its protein product is CSASDTSGGAHEQYF.

The rearrangement uses TRBV5-4 and TRBJ1-2; no clear D. Per the germline V gene, CDR1 is SGHNT and CDR2 is YYREEE (reference sequence). The ends were cut back, 4 bases at V and 2 bases at J, with 12 bases in the middle. CDR3 length: 14 amino acids. DNA of the CDR3: TGTGCCAGCAGCCCCGCGCCGGGGAACTATGGCTACACCTTC. The encoded protein is CASSPAPGNYGYTF. Using reference TRBV5-4 and TRBJ1-2 for the parts outside the CDR3, the full variable domain is ETGVTQSPTHLIKTRGQQVTLRCSSQSGHNTVSWYQQALGQGPQFIFQYYREEENGRGNFPPRFSGLQFPNYSSELNVNALELDDSALYLCASSPAPGNYGYTFGSGTRLTVV.

The genes are TRBV20-1 and TRBJ2-1; 9 bases agree with TRBD2. With V trimmed by 4 bases and J by 6 bases, 7 bases remained unmatched. Germline V CDR1 and CDR2: DFQATT, SNEGSKA (reference sequence). The CDR3 is made up of 14 amino acids. The CDR3 sequence: CSAISGGIANEQFF. The CDR3 nucleotides are TGCAGTGCTATTAGCGGGGGAATCGCCAATGAGCAGTTCTTC.

The rearrangement joins TRBV7-2 to TRBJ2-3; TRBD1 matches at 8 bases. The CDR3 has 16 residues. V lost 1 base, J lost 2 bases, and 5 bases stayed unmatched. Looked up from germline, CDR1 is SGHTA and CDR2 is FQGNSA. CDR3 residues: CASSLVSGQVTDTQYF. As DNA, the CDR3 is TGTGCCAGCAGCTTAGTATCGGGACAGGTCACAGATACGCAGTATTTT.

The chain couples TRBV20-1 to TRBJ1-5; 9 bases are a match to TRBD1. The germline gives CDR1 DFQATT, CDR2 SNEGSKA (reference sequence). Losses at the gene ends were 0 bases for V and 5 bases for J; bases not matched to a gene: 5. The CDR3 consists of 15 residues. The CDR3 region has the DNA TGCAGTGCTAGAGATACAGGGGGCGCGGATCAGCCCCAGCATTTT. Amino acids: CSARDTGGADQPQHF.

This rearrangement joins TRBV10-1 to TRBJ2-3; TRBD1 matches at 10 bases. The CDR3 has 16 amino acids. Per germline, CDR1 WNHNN and CDR2 SYGVQD (reference sequence). J was trimmed by 6 bases and V by 5 bases; bases with no gene match: 11. The CDR3: CASSPAGTGVSDTQYF. The CDR3 DNA sequence: TGCGCCAGCAGTCCGGCCGGGACAGGGGTTTCCGATACGCAGTATTTT.

This clonotype was seen only a few times. The CDR3 loop is CASRFGRVSAGELFF. CDR3 bases: TGTGCCAGCAGGTTTGGCAGGGTGAGCGCCGGGGAGCTGTTTTTT. J is TRBJ2-2 and V is TRBV7-9; D possibly corresponds to TRBD1 (5 bases). CDR3 length: 15 residues. Germline V gene sequence: CDR1 SEHNR, CDR2 FQNEAQ (reference sequence). Trimming removed 6 bases from V and 6 bases from J, with 17 bases in between.

V and J are TRBV6-1 and TRBJ1-6; D uncertain. Per germline, CDR1 MNHNS and CDR2 SASEGT. The length of the CDR3 is 15 residues. V dropped 6 bases and J dropped 6 bases, with 15 bases sitting between them. The CDR3 nucleotides are TGTGCCAGCAGAAATTCTCCTCCGGCTAATTCACCCCTCCACTTT. Its translation is CASRNSPPANSPLHF.

The chain uses TRBV30 and TRBJ1-2, with D possibly TRBD1 on 5 matching bases. Deletions cut 0 bases from V and 3 bases from J, with 11 bases between. Germline lookup yields CDR1 GTSNPN and CDR2 SVGIG (reference sequence). CDR3 length: 14 amino acids. The CDR3 region is CAWSVSGTHYGYTF. The DNA of the CDR3 is TGTGCCTGGAGTGTATCTGGGACGCACTATGGCTACACCTTC.

The chain carries TRBV6-5 and TRBJ1-2; D uncertain. The CDR3 consists of 14 residues. Germline CDR1 and CDR2: MNHEY and SVGAGI. V shed 0 bases and J shed 0 bases, with 5 bases lying between them. The CDR3 nucleotides are TGTGCCAGCAGTTACTCGACGTCTAACTATGGCTACACCTTC. This codes for CASSYSTSNYGYTF.

The genes are TRBV4-1 and TRBJ2-1, with D possibly TRBD2 on 6 matching bases. Germline V gives CDR1 MGHRA, CDR2 YSYEKL. Trimming took 4 bases from V and 6 from J, leaving 25 bases between them. The CDR3 sequence is 18 residues long. CDR3 region: CASSLLAGEGGITNEQFF. As DNA, the CDR3 is TGCGCCAGCAGCCTCCTAGCCGGTGAGGGAGGAATTACCAATGAGCAGTTCTTC.

This clonotype was observed a handful of times. The chain carries TRBV19 and TRBJ1-5, with D maybe TRBD1 (6 bases). The CDR3 totals 12 residues. CDR1 is LNHDA, CDR2 SQIVND, per germline (reference sequence). The V and J ends lost 7 bases and 6 bases respectively, with 10 bases between them. CDR3 loop: CASKQGFQPQHF. The CDR3 DNA sequence: TGTGCCAGTAAGCAGGGGTTTCAGCCCCAGCATTTT.

This clonotype was observed a handful of times. The genes are TRBV6-1 and TRBJ1-5, with D unclear. The CDR3 runs to 21 residues. The V gene lost 5 bases and the J gene lost 0 bases, with 29 bases spanning the gap. Germline loops: CDR1 MNHNS, CDR2 SASEGT. The CDR3 coding sequence is TGTGCCAGCAGTCCCCGCACTCTAGGTTCGGTGTCCCGCCTTAGCAATCAGCCCCAGCATTTT. This codes for CASSPRTLGSVSRLSNQPQHF.

The J gene is TRBJ2-7, the V gene TRBV30, with D unclear. The V end was cut by 2 bases, the J end by 2 bases, with 13 bases between. Germline CDR1 GTSNPN, CDR2 SVGIG (reference sequence). The CDR3 consists of 14 residues. DNA of the CDR3: TGTGCCTGGAGTTTCAAGCGCCTACCCTACGAGCAGTACTTC. It codes for CAWSFKRLPYEQYF.

This clonotype was seen a few times. J is TRBJ1-6 and V is TRBV7-9, with 8 bases identical to TRBD1. The CDR3 has 16 residues. CDR1 is SEHNR and CDR2 is FQNEAQ in the germline V gene (reference sequence). V dropped 6 bases and J dropped 10; count of bases not matched to a gene: 14. In nucleotides, the CDR3 is TGTGCCAGCAGTTGGAACGGACAGGGAGAAGGATCACCCCTCCACTTT. It codes for CASSWNGQGEGSPLHF.

V is TRBV29-1 and J is TRBJ1-3, with D possibly being TRBD1 (6 bases). This CDR3 comprises 12 residues. The V gene lost 4 bases and the J gene lost 8 bases, with 12 bases spanning the gap. Germline V lookup: CDR1 SQVTM, CDR2 ANQGSEA. Here the CDR3 reads CSVAGAKHTIYF. CDR3 bases: TGCAGCGTTGCAGGGGCGAAGCACACCATATATTTT.

The rearrangement uses TRBV20-1 and TRBJ1-1; D is unclear. This CDR3 is 13 amino acids long. V was shortened by 8 bases and J by 2 bases, with 15 bases between the two germline ends. Looked up from germline, CDR1 is DFQATT and CDR2 is SNEGSKA (reference sequence). CDR3 DNA sequence: TGCAGTACTAAACGGGGTATTAACACTGAAGCTTTCTTT. The encoded protein is CSTKRGINTEAFF.

The table lists this clonotype with a count of one. The chain links TRBV6-1 to TRBJ2-5, with 11 bases that match TRBD1. The CDR3 is 15 residues long. Germline CDR1 reads MNHNS; CDR2 reads SASEGT. V was pared by 6 bases and J by 5 bases, with 8 bases of the junction left unmatched. The CDR3 is CASRPRDRGKETQYF. The CDR3 DNA follows: TGTGCCAGCAGGCCCCGGGACAGGGGGAAGGAGACCCAGTACTTC.

This rearrangement joins TRBV15 to TRBJ1-4; D is undetermined. Germline assignment: CDR1 LNHNV and CDR2 YYDKDF (reference sequence). The CDR3 covers 13 residues. V lost 3 bases, J lost 5 bases, and 7 bases lay in between. This CDR3 is CATSRERNEKLFF. CDR3 coding DNA: TGTGCCACCAGCAGGGAAAGGAATGAAAAACTGTTTTTT.